One and the same sample provided the 6 T cell receptor beta chains below, sequenced in a study of blood T cell repertoires in COVID-19 (dated by TCRdb to 2020 to 2021). The library was generated by the immunoSEQ multiplex PCR assay. Not all clones reach the TCRdb copy of this immuneACCESS table, which keeps in-frame sequences only. Checked studies attribute under half of the gap to unresolved V genes and leave the rest unexplained. The sample table holds 200,000 to 250,000 clones, of which approximately 85% were seen once. The ten largest account for less than 9.5% of the sample. Sequenced material: peripheral blood. The receptor source for this set is a woman older than 75 with COVID-19, enrolled during active disease.

This clone was counted between two and nine times. The CDR3 bases are TGTGCCAGTAGTCGAAACCGGGGGGGACGTCCTGAAGCTTTCTTT. This gives the protein CASSRNRGGRPEAFF. The V call is TRBV19, the J call TRBJ1-1; D may be TRBD1 (5 bases). CDR3 length equals 15 residues. Germline loops: CDR1 LNHDA, CDR2 SQIVND (reference sequence). Trimming shortened V by 5 bases and J by 6 bases, and 19 bases separated the two germline ends.

The V and J genes are TRBV3-1 (or the pseudogene TRBV3-2) and TRBJ2-7; TRBD1 matches 7 bases. The trim removed 4 bases at V and 5 bases at J, leaving 8 bases unmatched. The germline gives CDR1 LGHDT, CDR2 YNNKEL (reference sequence). The CDR3 runs 14 residues. CDR3 DNA sequence: TGTGCCAGCAGCCCGACAGGGTATGGGAACGAGCAGTACTTC. This gives the protein CASSPTGYGNEQYF.

The V call is TRBV10-3, the J call TRBJ2-7; TRBD2 agrees at 10 bases. The germline CDR1 and CDR2 sequences are ENHRY and SYGVKD. After removal of 6 bases from V and 2 bases from J, the junction contained 1 base not matched to a gene. This CDR3 spans 13 amino acids. CDR3 sequence reads: CAIRLAGTYEQYF. DNA for the CDR3: TGTGCCATCAGACTAGCGGGAACCTACGAGCAGTACTTC.

J is TRBJ2-3 and V is TRBV27, with 8 nucleotides matching TRBD2. The CDR3 runs to 15 residues. J lost 5 bases, V lost 6 bases, and 10 bases had no gene match. Germline V gene sequence: CDR1 MNHEY, CDR2 SMNVEV (reference sequence). The CDR3 loop reads CASRARGTSEDTQYF. In DNA form, the CDR3 reads TGTGCCAGCAGGGCTCGAGGGACTAGTGAAGATACGCAGTATTTT.

A word on this clone: One junction end does not reproduce the germline sequence, and a read error may be involved. This sequence joins TRBV7-2 and TRBJ2-7; 10 bases map to TRBD2. CDR1 is SGHTA, CDR2 FQGNSA, per germline. The CDR3 contains 16 residues. The CDR3 loop is CASSIAGTSVSYEQYF. CDR3 DNA sequence: TGTGCCAGCAGCATAGCCGGGACTAGCGTCTCCTACGAGCAGTACTTC.

The chain has TRBV28 and TRBJ2-1; possible D gene TRBD2, 6 bases. The germline V gene encodes CDR1 MDHEN and CDR2 SYDVKM. The CDR3 runs 16 residues. With 4 bases removed from V and 6 bases from J, the gap between germline ends came to 19 bases. CDR3 region: CASSSTGEWEFNEQFF. CDR3 nucleotides: TGTGCCAGCAGTTCGACGGGGGAGTGGGAGTTCAATGAGCAGTTCTTC.